These 26 T cell receptor beta chains were all obtained from the same sample, sequenced in a study of T cell responses to AZD1222 COVID-19 vaccine. Sequenced by immunoSEQ multiplex PCR; TCRdb stores in-frame clones only, minus some. This table has about 100,000 clones, around 90% appearing once. This material consisted of peripheral blood, taken on day 0 of AZD1222 vaccination. The source is an adult in good health.

This sequence joins TRBV9 and TRBJ2-1; 7 nucleotides align to TRBD1. Trimming cost V 2 bases and J 3 bases; bases outside gene matches: 8. Germline CDR1 SGDLS, CDR2 YYNGEE. The CDR3 extends over 16 amino acids. The CDR3 DNA reads as TGTGCCAGCAGCGTCGGGGACAGCCCGCTCTACAATGAGCAGTTCTTC. Its translation: CASSVGDSPLYNEQFF.

The chain links TRBV28 to TRBJ1-4; TRBD1 might be the D (6 bases). The CDR3 consists of 13 residues. Germline V gives CDR1 MDHEN, CDR2 SYDVKM. V gave up 11 bases and J gave up 7 bases, with 17 bases separating them. CDR3 loop: CAVRQAVGEKLFF. CDR3 DNA sequence: TGTGCCGTCCGACAGGCCGTTGGTGAAAAACTGTTTTTT. The whole variable domain, filled in from reference TRBV28 and TRBJ1-4, reads DVKVTQSSRYLVKRTGEKVFLECVQDMDHENMFWYRQDPGLGLRLIYFSYDVKMKEKGDIPEGYSVSREKKERFSLILESASTNQTSMYLCAVRQAVGEKLFFGSGTQLSVL.

The chain carries TRBV18 and TRBJ1-4; 7 bases line up with TRBD1. The V and J ends lost 4 bases and 7 bases, in that order; junction bases with no gene match: 3. The CDR3 is 13 residues long. The V gene's germline CDR1 is KGHSH and CDR2 LQKENI. This CDR3 reads CASSLRGSEKLFF. CDR3 in DNA: TGTGCCAGCTCACTCAGGGGGAGTGAAAAACTGTTTTTT.

The CDR3 sequence: CASSFLFSGSSYNEQFF. Here the CDR3 DNA reads TGTGCCAGCAGTTTCCTATTTTCGGGAAGCTCCTACAATGAGCAGTTCTTC. The chain couples TRBV28 to TRBJ2-1; a weak D match, TRBD2 (5 bases). Trimming took 3 bases from V and 0 from J, leaving 15 bases between them. Germline CDR1 and CDR2: MDHEN and SYDVKM. This CDR3 has 17 residues.

The V gene is TRBV6-5, the J gene TRBJ2-5; D call uncertain. V lost 5 bases and J lost 4, with 17 bases in between. Germline CDR1 and CDR2: MNHEY and SVGAGI. The CDR3 length is 15 residues. This CDR3 reads CASSQSGPAAETQYF. CDR3 DNA sequence: TGTGCCAGCAGTCAATCCGGGCCCGCCGCAGAGACCCAGTACTTC.

The rearrangement joins TRBV19 to TRBJ2-1; no definite D call. V was clipped by 6 bases and J by 6 bases, with 15 bases between them. The CDR3 sequence is 14 residues long. Germline CDR1 is LNHDA and CDR2 is SQIVND (reference sequence). The CDR3 loop reads CASSARRRTNEQFF. The CDR3, as DNA: TGTGCCAGTAGCGCCCGGCGGCGGACCAATGAGCAGTTCTTC.

J is TRBJ1-1 and V is TRBV18, with D tentatively TRBD1 (6 bases). This CDR3 is built from 15 residues. Between the trimmed V and J ends, which lost 3 bases and 0 bases, there was a span of 11 bases. The germline V gene encodes CDR1 KGHSH and CDR2 LQKENI. Here the CDR3 reads CASSPNRDMNTEAFF. Here the CDR3 DNA reads TGTGCCAGCTCACCCAACCGGGACATGAACACTGAAGCTTTCTTT.

The chain has TRBV18 and TRBJ2-5, with D perhaps being TRBD1 or TRBD2 (5 bases each). This CDR3 region has 13 residues. V lost 4 bases, J lost 4 bases, and 10 bases lay in between. Germline-derived CDR1 and CDR2 are KGHSH and LQKENI. For the CDR3, the DNA is TGTGCCAGCTCACGTACGGGGCGAGAGACCCAGTACTTC. It specifies CASSRTGRETQYF.

This sequence joins TRBV30 and TRBJ2-1; 11 bases line up with TRBD1. The CDR3 consists of 14 residues. In germline, CDR1 is GTSNPN, CDR2 SVGIG (reference sequence). V lost 3 bases to trimming and J lost 3 bases; unmatched junction nucleotides: 1. The CDR3 reads CAWSGTGGYNEQFF. The CDR3 DNA follows: TGTGCCTGGAGCGGGACAGGGGGCTACAATGAGCAGTTCTTC.

The chain uses TRBV28 and TRBJ2-7; D possibly corresponds to TRBD2 (5 bases). V lost 2 bases and J lost 3, with 17 bases in between. The CDR3 runs to 16 residues. Germline loops: CDR1 MDHEN, CDR2 SYDVKM. CDR3 loop: CASSLHAEGPYYEQYF. DNA for the CDR3: TGTGCCAGCAGTTTACATGCTGAGGGCCCCTACTACGAGCAGTACTTC.

The chain carries TRBV27 and TRBJ1-1; unclear D gene. Germline V CDR1 and CDR2: MNHEY, SMNVEV (reference sequence). The CDR3 is 12 residues long. V was cut by 3 bases and J by 6 bases, with 8 bases left in between. CDR3 sequence reads: CASSFTGAEAFF. The DNA for the CDR3 is TGTGCCAGCAGTTTTACGGGAGCTGAAGCTTTCTTT.

The CDR3 sequence is CASSTRGTNAKNIQYF. The CDR3 nucleotides read TGTGCCAGCAGTACCCGGGGGACTAACGCCAAAAACATTCAGTACTTC. The J gene is TRBJ2-4, the V gene TRBV28; TRBD2 agrees at 7 bases. V lost 5 bases to trimming and J lost 1 base; unmatched junction nucleotides: 8. Per germline, CDR1 MDHEN and CDR2 SYDVKM. The CDR3 loop spans 16 amino acids.

The table lists this clone with a few counts. The chain has TRBV7-2 and TRBJ1-6; 9 bases match TRBD1. The V segment lost 5 bases and the J segment 9 bases; nucleotides outside the gene matches: 11. The CDR3 extends over 16 amino acids. Germline lookup yields CDR1 SGHTA and CDR2 FQGNSA. In DNA form, the CDR3 reads TGTGCCAGCAGCCCGATGACAGGGGGATCCCTTTCACCCCTCCACTTT. Protein: CASSPMTGGSLSPLHF.

The chain uses TRBV19 and TRBJ2-7, with D possibly being TRBD1 (5 bases). CDR3 length: 13 amino acids. CDR1 is LNHDA and CDR2 is SQIVND in the germline V gene (reference sequence). The V and J ends lost 6 bases and 6 bases respectively, with 15 bases between them. CDR3 region: CASSLAGYREQYF. The CDR3 region has the DNA TGTGCCAGTAGCCTTGCAGGGTATCGCGAGCAGTACTTC.

The genes are TRBV3-1 (or the pseudogene TRBV3-2) and TRBJ2-7; D assignment may be TRBD1 or TRBD2 (5 bases each). The CDR3 extends over 13 amino acids. The germline V gene encodes CDR1 LGHDT and CDR2 YNNKEL (reference sequence). V lost 1 base, J lost 6 bases, and 10 bases lay in between. CDR3 in DNA: TGTGCCAGCAGCCAAGCTGGGGCGGGCGAGCAGTACTTC. Translation: CASSQAGAGEQYF.

The rearrangement links TRBV29-1 to TRBJ2-1; a weak D match, TRBD1 (6 bases). Germline CDR1 is SQVTM and CDR2 is ANQGSEA. The V end lost 8 bases, the J end lost 0 bases, and 11 bases lay between the germline ends. The CDR3 contains 13 residues. CDR3 in amino acids: CSHGQNSYNEQFF. For the CDR3, the DNA is TGCAGCCACGGACAGAACTCCTACAATGAGCAGTTCTTC.

The chain has TRBV3-1 (or the pseudogene TRBV3-2) and TRBJ2-7; a weak D match, TRBD1 (6 bases). V dropped 1 base and J dropped 1 base, with 14 bases sitting between them. CDR1 and CDR2 from the germline V gene are LGHDT and YNNKEL (reference sequence). CDR3 size: 16 residues. The CDR3 loop reads CASSQATRDKSYEQYF. The CDR3 DNA reads as TGTGCCAGCAGCCAAGCCACACGGGACAAGTCCTACGAGCAGTACTTC.

The chain has TRBV28 and TRBJ1-1, with no clear D. The length of the CDR3 is 14 residues. The ends were cut back, 1 base at V and 0 bases at J, with 6 bases in the middle. Germline-derived CDR1 and CDR2 are MDHEN and SYDVKM. The CDR3 DNA reads as TGTGCCAGCAGTTTATATAGGATGAACACTGAAGCTTTCTTT. Translation gives CASSLYRMNTEAFF.

V usage is TRBV20-1 and J usage is TRBJ2-1, with 12 bases aligning to TRBD1. V gave up 3 bases and J gave up 9 bases; unmatched junction bases: 6. CDR3 size: 14 residues. Germline loops: CDR1 DFQATT, CDR2 SNEGSKA (reference sequence). The CDR3 sequence: CSASSGQGAREQFF. The DNA of the CDR3 is TGCAGTGCTAGTTCGGGACAGGGGGCTCGTGAGCAGTTCTTC.

The rearrangement uses TRBV7-3 and TRBJ2-3; D tentatively fits TRBD1 or TRBD2 (5 bases each). The CDR3 spans 13 residues. V gave up 2 bases and J gave up 3 bases, with 6 bases separating them. Per germline, CDR1 SGHTA and CDR2 FQGTGA. This CDR3 reads CASSLEGTDTQYF. CDR3 coding DNA: TGTGCCAGCAGCTTAGAGGGGACAGATACGCAGTATTTT.

The chain recombines TRBV6-5 with TRBJ1-5; 10 bases agree with TRBD1. The CDR3 extends over 15 amino acids. Germline loops: CDR1 MNHEY, CDR2 SVGAGI. V was pared by 7 bases and J by 6 bases, with 9 bases of the junction left unmatched. The CDR3, as DNA: TGTGCCAGCATCAAAACCGGGACAGGGGTTCAGCCCCAGCATTTT. It yields the protein CASIKTGTGVQPQHF.

The chain couples TRBV20-1 to TRBJ2-1, with 10 positions matching TRBD2. The CDR3 runs to 16 residues. After removal of 3 bases from V and 5 bases from J, the junction contained 10 bases not matched to a gene. Germline CDR1 reads DFQATT; CDR2 reads SNEGSKA (reference sequence). CDR3 DNA sequence: TGCAGTGCTAGTGGGCCTAGCGGGAGATTTGACAATGAGCAGTTCTTC. Translation: CSASGPSGRFDNEQFF.

The V call is TRBV6-5, the J call TRBJ2-5; 7 nucleotides line up with TRBD1. J was trimmed by 2 bases and V by 6 bases; bases with no gene match: 6. The germline CDR1 and CDR2 sequences are MNHEY and SVGAGI. The CDR3 contains 14 residues. The CDR3 spells CASRPQDRQETQYF. The CDR3 coding sequence is TGTGCCAGCAGACCCCAGGACAGGCAAGAGACCCAGTACTTC.

The chain couples TRBV7-2 to TRBJ1-5; no firm D call. CDR3 size: 14 residues. The V end lost 0 bases, the J end lost 7 bases, and 10 bases lay between the germline ends. Germline loops: CDR1 SGHTA, CDR2 FQGNSA. In DNA, the CDR3 is TGTGCCAGCAGCTTAGCATGGGTTGGGCAGCCCCAGCATTTT. It yields the protein CASSLAWVGQPQHF.

V and J are TRBV15 and TRBJ2-7, with D maybe TRBD1 (5 bases). Trimming pared 2 bases from V and 2 bases from J, leaving 10 bases between. The CDR3 loop spans 14 amino acids. The germline gives CDR1 LNHNV, CDR2 YYDKDF (reference sequence). The CDR3 DNA reads TGTGCCACCAGCAGAACTACAGGTGCCTACGAGCAGTACTTC. Translated: CATSRTTGAYEQYF.

CDR3 bases: TGTGCCAGCAGGCTGGACAGCTCTGGGGAAAAACTGTTTTTT. Its translation: CASRLDSSGEKLFF. The V call is TRBV7-8, the J call TRBJ1-4, with D perhaps matching TRBD1 (6 bases). From germline, CDR1 is SGHVS and CDR2 FQNEAQ. The CDR3 contains 14 residues. The germline V and J ends were trimmed by 6 bases and 8 bases, with 16 bases remaining between them. Supplemented by reference TRBV7-8 and TRBJ1-4, the full variable domain reads GAGVSQSPRYKVAKRGQDVALRCDPISGHVSLFWYQQALGQGPEFLTYFQNEAQLDKSGLPSDRFFAERPEGSVSTLKIQRTQQEDSAVYLCASRLDSSGEKLFFGSGTQLSVL.